These T cell receptor beta chains were read from a single sample in a study of cytomegalovirus exposure and HLA in healthy donors. Clones were read by immunoSEQ multiplex PCR, and TCRdb kept only the in-frame ones, dropping some. The sample holds about 180,000 clones, around 78% seen once. The specimen was PBMCs. Receptors originate from a man between 18 and 35 years old in good health and CMV-seronegative. Both conserved end residues are trimmed from each CDR3.

j_gene: TRBJ2-7
v_gene: TRBV28
CDR3aa: ASSVPGVQQY

j_gene: TRBJ2-2
v_gene: TRBV4-1
CDR3aa: ASSQERRLRTGELF

j_gene: TRBJ2-7
v_gene: TRBV6-5
CDR3aa: ASSYSLLGASYEQY

j_gene: NA
v_gene: TRBV6-1
CDR3aa: ASSESRDSPYEQY

j_gene: TRBJ1-1
v_gene: TRBV15
CDR3aa: ATSRGGDTEAF

j_gene: TRBJ1-6
v_gene: TRBV19
CDR3aa: ASSPPDSPLH

j_gene: TRBJ2-7
v_gene: TRBV2
CDR3aa: ASSVAGGPGGSYEQY

j_gene: TRBJ2-1
v_gene: TRBV29-1
CDR3aa: SVEPLGGSSYNEQF

j_gene: TRBJ1-1
v_gene: TRBV28
CDR3aa: ASSLAGRGTEAF

j_gene: TRBJ1-2
v_gene: TRBV18
CDR3aa: ASSPRTQGLGGYT

j_gene: TRBJ2-7
v_gene: TRBV5-4
CDR3aa: ASSSSRDRRAHYEQY

j_gene: TRBJ2-5
v_gene: TRBV7-2
CDR3aa: ASSSPEAGRETQY

j_gene: TRBJ2-7
v_gene: TRBV7-2
CDR3aa: ASSLAGQGGEQY

j_gene: TRBJ2-5
v_gene: TRBV11-2
CDR3aa: ASSLGGFEQETQY

j_gene: TRBJ2-7
v_gene: TRBV13
CDR3aa: ASSLGRQGNREQY

j_gene: TRBJ2-5
v_gene: TRBV28
CDR3aa: ASSLGWTGGGRASGETQY

j_gene: TRBJ2-7
v_gene: TRBV6-5
CDR3aa: ASRLGPVGYEQY

j_gene: TRBJ2-5
v_gene: TRBV7-8
CDR3aa: ASSWGLGGETQY

j_gene: TRBJ1-4
v_gene: TRBV7-8
CDR3aa: ASSRVDSFGEKLF

j_gene: TRBJ2-7
v_gene: TRBV5-1
CDR3aa: ASRVSGETEY

j_gene: TRBJ2-4
v_gene: TRBV9
CDR3aa: ASSPAGAGGPQNIQY

j_gene: TRBJ2-5
v_gene: TRBV2
CDR3aa: ASSAIAGLQETQY

j_gene: TRBJ2-3
v_gene: TRBV2
CDR3aa: ASSWTSGGIDTQY

j_gene: TRBJ2-2
v_gene: TRBV29-1
CDR3aa: SVVPQYTGELF

j_gene: TRBJ2-3
v_gene: TRBV6-5
CDR3aa: ASSPGLADTQY

j_gene: TRBJ1-5
v_gene: TRBV5-6
CDR3aa: ASSLGRGRGGAQH

j_gene: TRBJ2-7
v_gene: TRBV6-1
CDR3aa: ASSDPEAVLSYEQY

j_gene: TRBJ2-5
v_gene: TRBV30
CDR3aa: AWRGPPGGTQY

j_gene: TRBJ2-1
v_gene: TRBV6-5
CDR3aa: ASSQADEQF

j_gene: TRBJ2-1
v_gene: TRBV12-5
CDR3aa: ASGRPGRPEQF

j_gene: TRBJ2-1
v_gene: TRBV11-2
CDR3aa: ASSLAGLAGGPGPNEQF

j_gene: TRBJ2-7
v_gene: TRBV14
CDR3aa: ASSQGRQYEQY

j_gene: TRBJ2-3
v_gene: TRBV4-1
CDR3aa: ASSGSQTSTDTQY

j_gene: TRBJ2-7
v_gene: TRBV28
CDR3aa: ASSLSAAEQY

j_gene: TRBJ2-7
v_gene: TRBV7-9
CDR3aa: ASSGAGVYEQY

j_gene: TRBJ2-2
v_gene: TRBV6-1
CDR3aa: ASVRMEGGELF

j_gene: TRBJ2-1
v_gene: TRBV9
CDR3aa: ASSTLAGGPAGEQF

j_gene: TRBJ2-3
v_gene: TRBV29-1
CDR3aa: SFWRGGGDTQY

j_gene: TRBJ2-5
v_gene: TRBV28
CDR3aa: ASKTGWAQY

j_gene: TRBJ1-1
v_gene: TRBV28
CDR3aa: ASRPLVGAYNIGWAF

j_gene: TRBJ1-2
v_gene: TRBV30
CDR3aa: AWNREGYGYT

j_gene: TRBJ2-7
v_gene: TRBV11-2
CDR3aa: ASRPTGPYEQY

j_gene: TRBJ1-5
v_gene: TRBV27
CDR3aa: ASGRTGKIDQPQH

j_gene: TRBJ2-7
v_gene: TRBV29-1
CDR3aa: SVEVAAYEQY

j_gene: TRBJ2-1
v_gene: TRBV6-6
CDR3aa: ASSPRGREQF

j_gene: TRBJ1-1
v_gene: TRBV6-5
CDR3aa: ASSYRAEAF

j_gene: TRBJ2-7
v_gene: TRBV28
CDR3aa: ASSARDSNLYEQY

j_gene: TRBJ2-7
v_gene: TRBV5-1
CDR3aa: ASSATTGDEQY

j_gene: TRBJ1-2
v_gene: TRBV6-6
CDR3aa: ASSQLQGRSNYGYP

j_gene: TRBJ2-4
v_gene: TRBV19
CDR3aa: ASSMVGGVAKNIQY

j_gene: TRBJ2-7
v_gene: TRBV5-1
CDR3aa: ASSARTGSHEQY

j_gene: TRBJ2-1
v_gene: TRBV30
CDR3aa: AWSRLAGGEQF

j_gene: TRBJ1-4
v_gene: TRBV18
CDR3aa: ASSPNLWKGDEKLF